The clone carrying this TCR beta chain has only one observation. Other nucleotide sequences in the sample specify the same CDR3. The V and J ends lost 4 bases and 5 bases respectively, with 8 bases between them. The CDR3 runs 12 residues. Germline V gene data show CDR1 as WSHSY and CDR2 as SAAADI. These data originate in a study of shared clonotypes between healthy human individuals. Repertoires were generated with immunoSEQ multiplex PCR, while TCRdb's copy carries only in-frame clones and drops some. The sample holds 2 million or so clones, 85% to 95% seen once. Everyone who donated was a Caucasian adult who lived in Nashville, Tennessee.

Material for sequencing was naive CD4+ T cells sorted from blood. Stated subset: CD45RA+ positively selected. The chain recombines TRBV10-2 with TRBJ2-5; the D is unclear. The receptor was derived from a young man in good health. Written as DNA, the CDR3 is TGCGCCAGCAGTGGCTCTGGGGAGACCCAGTACTTC. Residues: CASSGSGETQYF.